The 22 T cell receptor beta chains below come from one sample, sequenced in a study of post-analysis software for immune sequencing data. Findings and caveats of the study: In patients, five or six TRBV segments were more frequent than in controls, with TRBV5-6, TRBV5-1 and TRBV20-1 among them.

Antigen specificity for these receptors is unknown. Built from TCR beta cDNA, the libraries had unique molecular identifiers in them. From the PCR reads, TCRdb called clonotypes with MiXCR, one entry per CDR3 protein. The data contain 750,000 to 950,000 distinct CDR3 sequences, around 53% of them singletons. Sequenced input: blood. These receptors all come from a girl aged 10 to 17 with multiple sclerosis.

The rearrangement uses TRBV12-3 or TRBV12-4 and TRBJ1-1; D unresolved. The V gene lost 7 bases and the J gene lost 1 base, with 4 bases spanning the gap. This CDR3 is built from 11 residues. The CDR3, as DNA: TGTGCCAGCAACAAGAACACTGAAGCTTTCTTT. Translating it yields CASNKNTEAFF.

The chain has TRBV6-2 or TRBV6-3 and TRBJ2-5; 8 bases agree with TRBD2. There are 17 residues in the CDR3. The V segment lost 3 bases and the J segment 5 bases; nucleotides outside the gene matches: 14. Germline V gene data show CDR1 as MNHEY and CDR2 as SVGEGT. CDR3 DNA: TGTGCCAGCAGTTATTCGGCGACCACTAGCGGACGGGAGACCCAGTACTTC. Amino acids: CASSYSATTSGRETQYF.

V and J are TRBV6-5 and TRBJ2-1, with TRBD2 matching 12 bases. The ends lost 4 bases at V and 3 bases at J; junction bases unmatched: 4. CDR1 and CDR2 from the germline V gene are MNHEY and SVGAGI. This CDR3 is built from 16 residues. The DNA of the CDR3 is TGTGCCAGCAGTTGGGGACTAGCGGGCCTCTACAATGAGCAGTTCTTC. The encoded protein is CASSWGLAGLYNEQFF.

This clonotype was counted only a few times. The gene calls are TRBV7-2 and TRBJ1-2; 12 bases are shared with TRBD1. V lost 3 bases to trimming and J lost 6 bases; unmatched junction nucleotides: 2. This CDR3 is built from 14 residues. CDR1 and CDR2 (germline): SGHTA, FQGNSA. The CDR3 DNA is TGTGCCAGCAGCTTCGGGACAGGGGGCCATGGCTACACCTTC. Translation gives CASSFGTGGHGYTF.

The CDR3 is CASSVNRGYTEAFF. As DNA, the CDR3 is TGTGCCAGCAGCGTGAACAGGGGATACACTGAAGCTTTCTTT. J is TRBJ1-1 and V is TRBV2; 7 bases are shared with TRBD1. The CDR3 extends over 14 amino acids. Germline CDR1 reads SNHLY; CDR2 reads FYNNEI. V trimming: 6 bases; J trimming: 3 bases; junction bases outside the gene matches: 7.

V is TRBV20-1 and J is TRBJ2-3, with D perhaps matching TRBD1 (5 bases). V lost 6 bases and J 6 bases, leaving 16 bases between the germline ends. There are 13 residues in the CDR3. Germline V gene sequence: CDR1 DFQATT, CDR2 SNEGSKA (reference sequence). This CDR3 is CSAQKWAGDTQYF. The CDR3 DNA reads as TGCAGTGCCCAGAAGTGGGCAGGGGATACGCAGTATTTT.

This clonotype was seen a handful of times. The rearrangement uses TRBV5-1 and TRBJ2-1, with D tentatively TRBD1 (6 bases). Trimming took off 3 bases at V and 15 bases at J, with 16 bases between the two ends. The CDR3 spans 12 residues. Germline V gives CDR1 SGHRS, CDR2 YFSETQ. Here the CDR3 reads CASSWPPGQGFF. For the CDR3, the DNA is TGCGCCAGCAGCTGGCCACCGGGACAAGGGTTCTTC.

A few counts support this clonotype. The chain joins TRBV20-1 to TRBJ2-7, with 7 bases identical to TRBD1. The CDR3 consists of 15 residues. Germline-derived CDR1 and CDR2 are DFQATT and SNEGSKA (reference sequence). With V trimmed by 2 bases and J by 5 bases, 12 bases remained unmatched. The chain's CDR3 is CSARSPNRGHNEQYF. CDR3 bases: TGCAGTGCTAGATCCCCGAACAGGGGCCACAACGAGCAGTACTTC.

The chain employs TRBV9 and TRBJ2-5; 9 bases agree with TRBD1. CDR1 is SGDLS, CDR2 YYNGEE, per germline. There are 15 residues in the CDR3. Losses at the gene ends were 1 base for V and 5 bases for J; bases not matched to a gene: 6. DNA for the CDR3: TGTGCCAGCAGCGTACTCGGACAGGGGATGGAGACCCAGTACTTC. This codes for CASSVLGQGMETQYF.

J is TRBJ2-3 and V is TRBV10-3, with D tentatively TRBD1 or TRBD2 (6 bases each). The CDR3 has 20 amino acids. Germline-derived CDR1 and CDR2 are ENHRY and SYGVKD. The V and J ends lost 2 bases and 0 bases respectively, with 24 bases between them. This CDR3 is CAISEPGELRDLSSTDTQYF. The DNA of the CDR3 is TGTGCCATCAGTGAGCCAGGGGAACTCCGGGACTTATCTAGCACAGATACGCAGTATTTT.

V gene TRBV5-1 combines with J gene TRBJ1-2, with D uncertain. Trimming pared 1 base from V and 1 base from J, leaving 14 bases between. The CDR3 extends over 16 amino acids. The V gene's germline CDR1 is SGHRS and CDR2 YFSETQ. The CDR3 region is CASSLTRAEDNYGYTF. As DNA, the CDR3 is TGCGCCAGCAGCTTGACTCGGGCAGAAGATAACTATGGCTACACCTTC.

The rearrangement joins TRBV7-2 to TRBJ2-7; D gene ambiguous. The germline gives CDR1 SGHTA, CDR2 FQGNSA. The CDR3 is 13 residues long. V dropped 5 bases and J dropped 4 bases, with 12 bases sitting between them. CDR3 sequence (DNA): TGTGCCAGCAGCCCACACGGTGGGTACGAGCAGTACTTC. Amino acids: CASSPHGGYEQYF.

V and J are TRBV4-1 and TRBJ1-4; no firm D call. The germline V gene has CDR1 MGHRA and CDR2 YSYEKL. Trimming stripped 4 bases from V and 3 bases from J, with 6 bases between. This CDR3 contains 13 residues. CDR3 DNA: TGCGCCAGCAGCCCACTCTCTAATGAAAAACTGTTTTTT. Encoded protein: CASSPLSNEKLFF.

The chain employs TRBV19 and TRBJ1-1; D is uncertain. The V end lost 6 bases, the J end lost 2 bases, and 13 bases lay between the germline ends. Germline V gene sequence: CDR1 LNHDA, CDR2 SQIVND (reference sequence). The CDR3 sequence is 14 residues long. The CDR3 region has the DNA TGTGCCAGTAGGGACCAGACTCGCAACACTGAAGCTTTCTTT. Its protein is CASRDQTRNTEAFF.

V usage is TRBV5-1 and J usage is TRBJ2-3; 12 positions agree with TRBD2. After removal of 0 bases from V and 2 bases from J, the junction contained 10 bases not matched to a gene. CDR1 is SGHRS, CDR2 YFSETQ, per germline. This CDR3 spans 19 amino acids. The CDR3 sequence: CASSLVPLLAGGDTDTQYF. DNA for the CDR3: TGCGCCAGCAGCTTGGTCCCCCTACTAGCGGGAGGTGACACAGATACGCAGTATTTT.

This clonotype was detected a few times. The CDR3 is CASSARGHSYEQYF. As DNA, the CDR3 is TGTGCCAGCAGCGCTCGGGGACACTCCTACGAGCAGTACTTC. V gene TRBV9 combines with J gene TRBJ2-7; D may be TRBD1 (6 bases). V dropped 3 bases and J dropped 0 bases, with 10 bases sitting between them. The germline CDR1 and CDR2 sequences are SGDLS and YYNGEE. CDR3 length: 14 residues.

The J gene is TRBJ2-1, the V gene TRBV20-1; D not resolved. Germline lookup yields CDR1 DFQATT and CDR2 SNEGSKA (reference sequence). Trimming stripped 2 bases from V and 7 bases from J, with 3 bases between. The CDR3 consists of 10 residues. The CDR3 loop is CSARWNEQFF. DNA for the CDR3: TGCAGTGCTAGATGGAATGAGCAGTTCTTC.

The chain combines TRBV5-1 with TRBJ2-3; 11 bases fit TRBD2. The CDR3 has 18 amino acids. Trimming cost V 4 bases and J 0 bases; bases outside gene matches: 10. Germline values: CDR1 SGHRS, CDR2 YFSETQ. CDR3 nucleotides: TGCGCCAGCAGCCCCGGACTAGCGGGTCCTTATAGCACAGATACGCAGTATTTT. It codes for CASSPGLAGPYSTDTQYF.

There are a few counts of this clonotype. This CDR3 reads CASSSRGGLVSGYTF. The CDR3 nucleotides read TGTGCCAGCAGTTCACGCGGCGGTCTCGTGAGTGGCTACACCTTC. The rearrangement links TRBV12-3 or TRBV12-4 to TRBJ1-2; D is unresolved. The CDR3 has 15 residues. V dropped 4 bases and J dropped 7 bases, with 19 bases sitting between them.

A few counts support this clonotype. The V gene is TRBV12-3 or TRBV12-4, the J gene TRBJ2-5; D remains ambiguous. V shed 5 bases and J shed 2 bases, with 15 bases lying between them. The CDR3 consists of 15 residues. CDR3 DNA sequence: TGTGCCAGCAGTCCCGGTCGGGCGGTACAAGAGACCCAGTACTTC. Translation gives CASSPGRAVQETQYF.

The chain carries TRBV20-1 and TRBJ1-2; the D is unclear. Germline V gives CDR1 DFQATT, CDR2 SNEGSKA (reference sequence). This CDR3 is built from 12 residues. V lost 3 bases, J lost 2 bases, and 7 bases lay in between. In nucleotides, the CDR3 is TGCAGTGCTAGTTCCGGAAACTATGGCTACACCTTC. Translating gives CSASSGNYGYTF.

A few counts support this clonotype. The V gene is TRBV6-6, the J gene TRBJ1-6; TRBD1 aligns across 7 bases. The V segment lost 8 bases and the J segment 14 bases; nucleotides outside the gene matches: 18. The CDR3 runs to 15 residues. Germline CDR1 is MNHNY and CDR2 is SVGAGI (reference sequence). CDR3 sequence reads: CASGGSQGRGGTLHF. The CDR3 nucleotides are TGTGCCAGCGGGGGCTCACAGGGGCGAGGCGGCACCCTCCACTTT.